This T cell receptor (beta chain) was retrieved from a study of CD8 T cells in Susac syndrome. Random hexamers were used to reverse transcribe the RNA input (about 0.5 to 1 ug). Amplification of TCR beta CDR3 spanned 54 Vbeta and 13 Jbeta via immunoSEQ multiplex PCR. TCRdb ran MiXCR on the immunoSEQ multiplex PCR reads and lists one entry per CDR3 protein. The sample lists more than 150,000 distinct CDR3 sequences; around 96% were seen once. CDR1 is DFQATT and CDR2 is SNEGSKA in the germline V gene (reference sequence). The CDR3 spans 15 residues. The trim removed 0 bases at V and 9 bases at J, leaving 10 bases unmatched. In the multiple sclerosis control group, patients were treatment-naive and had stable or active relapsing-remitting disease. In contrast to the negatively isolated CD8+ and CD4+ T cells, TEMRA cells were FACS-enriched.

The sequenced sample consisted of CD8+ T cells from PBMCs. The source is a human donor with multiple sclerosis. The J gene is TRBJ2-1, the V gene TRBV20-1, with 8 bases identical to TRBD1. CDR3 protein: CSARDRDRGRSEQFF. CDR3 DNA sequence: TGCAGTGCTAGAGATCGTGACAGGGGAAGGAGTGAGCAGTTCTTC.